Listed below are T cell receptor beta chains from one sample, sequenced in a study of T cell responses to AZD1222 COVID-19 vaccine. Libraries were prepared by immunoSEQ multiplex PCR; TCRdb keeps only in-frame clonotypes and omits some of them. The sample has around 220,000 clones; roughly 94% are singletons. Sequenced material: peripheral blood, taken 28 days after the second dose of the MenACWY control vaccine. These receptors were collected from an adult who received the MenACWY meningococcal vaccine as a control. CDR3s include the opening cysteine and the closing phenylalanine or tryptophan. A D gene is named only where the DNA matches it firmly. Not every row has a clone size; where given, it reads once, few, many or a size class.

length	size	D	V	J	DNA	CDR3
15	NA	NA	TRBV2	TRBJ1-2	TGTGCCAGCAGTGAAGGGCAGGGACTAAGCTATGGCTACACCTTC	CASSEGQGLSYGYTF
15	NA	TRBD2	TRBV4-3	TRBJ2-7	TGCGCCAGCAGCCAGCGACGGGGGGGCCTCTACGAGCAGTACTTC	CASSQRRGGLYEQYF
14	NA	TRBD2	TRBV2	TRBJ2-3	TGTGCCAGCAGTGAAGGGGCGGGGGCAGATACGCAGTATTTT	CASSEGAGADTQYF
15	NA	NA	TRBV3-1/TRBV3-2	TRBJ1-2	TGTGCCAGCAGCCAAGAGAGAATAGGGAGTCATGGCTACACCTTC	CASSQERIGSHGYTF
18	once	TRBD2	TRBV9	TRBJ2-5	TGTGCCAGCAGCGTAGACATACTAGCGGGAGGAGGACAAGAGACCCAGTACTTC	CASSVDILAGGGQETQYF
14	NA	NA	TRBV5-1	TRBJ2-7	TGCGCCAGGGCCCCCGGGACACCCTCCTACGAGCAGTACTTC	CARAPGTPSYEQYF
14	NA	NA	TRBV3-1/TRBV3-2	TRBJ1-2	TGTGCCAGCAGCCAAGATCTAGCTAACTATGGCTACACCTTC	CASSQDLANYGYTF
13	NA	TRBD2	TRBV5-1	TRBJ2-7	TGCGCCAGCAGCGTGACTAGCGCCTACGAGCAGTACTTC	CASSVTSAYEQYF
15	NA	TRBD1	TRBV6-6	TRBJ2-1	TGTGCCAGCAGGGGACAGGGATCCCCCTACAATGAGCAGTTCTTC	CASRGQGSPYNEQFF
12	NA	NA	TRBV7-8	TRBJ1-1	TGTGCCAGCAGCTTCAGCGCCACTGAAGCTTTCTTT	CASSFSATEAFF
14	NA	NA	TRBV19	TRBJ2-5	TGTGCCAGTAGTGGTGGTGTCCTCCAAGAGACCCAGTACTTC	CASSGGVLQETQYF
17	NA	NA	TRBV3-1/TRBV3-2	TRBJ1-2	TGTGCCAGCAGCCAAGATAGGGGGTTGGCGCTTCTTAGTGGCTACACCTTC	CASSQDRGLALLSGYTF
12	NA	TRBD1	TRBV29-1	TRBJ1-4	TGCAGCGCGGGACAGGGGAATGAAAAACTGTTTTTT	CSAGQGNEKLFF
12	NA	NA	TRBV11-3	TRBJ2-3	TGTGCCAGCAGCATTAAGGCAGATACGCAGTATTTT	CASSIKADTQYF
14	NA	NA	TRBV6-5	TRBJ1-2	TGTGCCAGCAGCCGGGCCGACAGTAACTATGGCTACACCTTC	CASSRADSNYGYTF
14	NA	NA	TRBV5-1	TRBJ1-1	TGCGCCAGCAGCCCGGACGCGGGGTGGACTGAAGCTTTCTTT	CASSPDAGWTEAFF
16	many	NA	TRBV9	TRBJ1-3	TGTGCCAGCAGCTTTGACATGTTTAGCTCTGGAAACACCATATATTTT	CASSFDMFSSGNTIYF
14	NA	TRBD1	TRBV28	TRBJ1-2	TGTGCCAGCAGCCTAGACCGGGGACAGAGTGGCTACACCTTC	CASSLDRGQSGYTF
15	NA	NA	TRBV30	TRBJ1-4	TGTGCCTGGAGTGTCCCTACAGGGAATTATGAAAAACTGTTTTTT	CAWSVPTGNYEKLFF
12	NA	NA	TRBV5-1	TRBJ1-1	TGCGCCAGCAGCTTGGGTCACACTGAAGCTTTCTTT	CASSLGHTEAFF
14	once	NA	TRBV7-9	TRBJ2-2	TGTGCCAGCAGCCTAACTAGCAGAACCGGGGAGCTGTTTTTT	CASSLTSRTGELFF
17	NA	TRBD1	TRBV15	TRBJ2-7	TGTGCCACCAGCACGGACAGGCCCCCCTCGTTAGGCGACGAGCAGTACTTC	CATSTDRPPSLGDEQYF
15	NA	NA	TRBV7-8	TRBJ1-5	TGTGCCAGCAGCTTAGCTGGGTTTAGCAATCAGCCCCAGCATTTT	CASSLAGFSNQPQHF
18	NA	TRBD2	TRBV7-2	TRBJ2-7	TGTGCCAGCAGCTTAAGGGATAGCGGGGGTAAAGCGCGCTACGAGCAGTACTTC	CASSLRDSGGKARYEQYF
16	NA	TRBD2	TRBV2	TRBJ2-1	TGTGCCAGCAGTGAAGCGCTTGGGCTAGCGGACAATGAGCAGTTCTTC	CASSEALGLADNEQFF
16	NA	NA	TRBV21-1	TRBJ2-2	TGTGCCAGCAGCGACCGGGACAGGGGGGGAGCCGGGGAGCTGTTTTTT	CASSDRDRGGAGELFF
13	NA	NA	TRBV30	TRBJ2-3	TGTGCCTGGAGTCAAGACAGACAAGATACGCAGTATTTT	CAWSQDRQDTQYF
15	NA	TRBD2	TRBV9	TRBJ2-7	TGTGCCAGCAGCGAAGGACTAGCGGAGACTTACGAGCAGTACTTC	CASSEGLAETYEQYF
15	NA	NA	TRBV27	TRBJ2-5	TGTGCCAGCAGTTTTAGAGGACCCCTCAGAGAGACCCAGTACTTC	CASSFRGPLRETQYF
14	NA	NA	TRBV27	TRBJ2-2	TGTGCCAGCAGTTCAAGACGGGACTCCTGGGAGCTGTTTTTT	CASSSRRDSWELFF
15	NA	NA	TRBV28	TRBJ1-2	TGTGCCAGCAGTTTAGCAGACACGGGGACCTATGGCTACACCTTC	CASSLADTGTYGYTF
15	NA	TRBD1	TRBV4-1	TRBJ2-7	TGCGCCAGCAGCCAAACTGGACAGGGGTCATACGAGCAGTACTTC	CASSQTGQGSYEQYF
13	NA	NA	TRBV28	TRBJ2-7	TGTGCCAGCAGTGTCCCGGGGGCCTACGAGCAGTACTTC	CASSVPGAYEQYF
16	NA	NA	TRBV7-6	TRBJ2-1	TGTGCCAGCAGCTTAGCACACGGGGTTACCTACAATGAGCAGTTCTTC	CASSLAHGVTYNEQFF
17	NA	NA	TRBV29-1	TRBJ2-5	TGCAGCGTTGATAGTGGCTATAGGGGGAAGGACAAAGAGACCCAGTACTTC	CSVDSGYRGKDKETQYF